The T cell receptor (beta chain) under discussion was sequenced for a study of T cell repertoires in cytomegalovirus infection. About the research overall: CMV epitopes that were recently identified and HLA-C-restricted were used alongside well-studied HLA-B-restricted ones. Public TCR beta signatures indicated both CMV infection and matching HLA type.

To note about this clonotype: Its antigen is currently unknown.

Overall study results and limits: Summed public TCR beta family frequency identified CMV carriers bearing the relevant HLA. The study found HLA-C-restricted CMV-specific TCR beta clonotypes dominating the ex vivo response.

Using its own MiXCR run on the reads, TCRdb lists one record per CDR3 protein. There are 650,000 to 900,000 distinct CDR3 sequences in the sample; 32% occur only once, and 9.5% to 15% lies in the top ten. The source material was cultured CD8+ T cells from PBMCs, sampled from culture after CMV antigen stimulation. This receptor was obtained from a human donor in good health (CMV status not recorded). Some clones in this sample may be carry-over from other donors' samples.

CDR3 sequence (DNA): TGTGCCAGCAGCTTAAAGGGGACACAGAGAAAGGGTGAAGCTTTCTTT. Translated: CASSLKGTQRKGEAFF. This sequence joins TRBV11-2 and TRBJ1-1; a possible D gene is TRBD1 (6 bases). CDR3 size: 16 residues. Germline lookup yields CDR1 SGHAT and CDR2 FQNNGV. Trimming left V 2 bases short and J 7 bases short, with 20 bases between.